The rows below give T cell receptor beta chains drawn from one sample of a study of shared T cell receptors in the human thymus. Sequencing was performed with immunoSEQ multiplex PCR; in TCRdb, only in-frame clones are kept and a portion is missing. The data contain just under 550,000 clones, roughly 74% of them singletons. The same sample was also studied in work on human thymus T cells.

The sequencing sample was made of thymocytes. The source is a boy younger than two with a congenital heart defect. CDR3s include the opening cysteine and the closing phenylalanine or tryptophan. Each record gives: J gene, clone size, V gene, D gene, CDR3 DNA, CDR3 protein. The D gene is left open where the match is weak. Clone size, where shown, is once, few, many, or a class for clones that have expanded.

>TRBJ2-1|NA|TRBV5-1|NA
TGCGCCAGCCGTTCCGGGTCCCCGAACGGGAGCGGGTACAATGAGCAGTTCTTC
CASRSGSPNGSGYNEQFF
>TRBJ2-7|few|TRBV21-1|NA
TGTGCCAGCAGCAAAGGAGGAGGGACCGAGCAGTACTTC
CASSKGGGTEQYF
>TRBJ2-7|once|TRBV4-3|TRBD1
TGCGCCAGCAGCCAAGACCGGGACAGGGACTACGAGCAGTACTTC
CASSQDRDRDYEQYF
>TRBJ2-7|once|TRBV11-2|NA
TGTGCCAGCAGGAGCAAGACAGGTTGGAGGTACGAGCAGTACTTC
CASRSKTGWRYEQYF
>TRBJ2-3|NA|TRBV27|NA
TGTGCCAGCAGCCCTCCCGCGGAGGATACGCAGTATTTT
CASSPPAEDTQYF
>TRBJ2-3|NA|TRBV5-1|TRBD2
TGCGCCAGCAGCTTAGACCTCGGACTAGCGGGCAGCACAGATACGCAGTATTTT
CASSLDLGLAGSTDTQYF
>TRBJ2-1|NA|TRBV18|TRBD1
TGTGCCAGCTCACTCGGGACAGGGGCCTACAATGAGCAGTTCTTC
CASSLGTGAYNEQFF
>TRBJ2-1|NA|TRBV4-3|TRBD2
TGCGCCAGCAGCCAAGATACTAGCGGGAGGCTTTACAATGAGCAGTTCTTC
CASSQDTSGRLYNEQFF
>TRBJ1-5|NA|TRBV30|NA
TGTGCCTGGAGTCAAAACCAGGAGGACCGTAGCAATCAGCCCCAGCATTTT
CAWSQNQEDRSNQPQHF
>TRBJ2-2|NA|TRBV5-1|NA
TGCGCCAGCAGCCCCGGGAGCGGGGAGCTGTTTTTT
CASSPGSGELFF
>TRBJ2-3|NA|TRBV15|NA
TGTGCCACCAGCAGAGTTCCTGGGCGGGCAACAGATACGCAGTATTTT
CATSRVPGRATDTQYF
>TRBJ2-1|NA|TRBV7-3|TRBD2
TGTGCCAGCAGCTTGGGCCCGTCTAGCGGGGCGGGGAATGAGCAGTTCTTC
CASSLGPSSGAGNEQFF
>TRBJ1-1|NA|TRBV30|NA
TGTGCCTGGAATTTCCGCCCAGGGCTCACTGAAGCTTTCTTT
CAWNFRPGLTEAFF
>TRBJ2-1|NA|TRBV5-1|NA
TGCGCCAGCAGCCCGTGCAACTATACCAACTACTGCAGAACCTCGCTTGGGCAGTTCTTC
CASSPCNYTNYCRTSLGQFF
>TRBJ2-7|NA|TRBV19|NA
TGTGCCAGTAGGCCCTCGCAACAGGCGTACGAGCAGTACTTC
CASRPSQQAYEQYF